This T cell receptor (beta chain) was identified in a study of a mutant IDH1 vaccine in newly diagnosed glioma. Background on the study: Treated patients showed a male proportion of approximately 62%, a female proportion of approximately 38%, and a mean age of 40.4 years.

In the case of this clone: Its specificity is not known.

TCRdb's copy holds only in-frame clones and misses some; the assay was immunoSEQ multiplex PCR. Here the sample spans tens of thousands of clones, over 75% being singletons. The CDR3 runs 16 residues. The germline V gene encodes CDR1 SGHNT and CDR2 YYREEE (reference sequence). Trimming took 4 bases from V and 0 from J; bases not matched to a gene: 9. Indicated time point: week 5, during vaccination. It was 300 ug of mutant IDH1 20-mer peptide that made up each vaccine dose, given with topical imiquimod. This TCR was recovered from a woman aged 45-65 years with glioma. The input for sequencing was PBMCs, taken from a glioma patient whose treatment included an IDH1 peptide vaccine. The chain is built from TRBV5-4 and TRBJ1-2; 7 bases line up with TRBD1. CDR3: CASSAWGRGTNYGYTF. The CDR3 bases are TGTGCCAGCAGCGCCTGGGGCAGGGGGACTAACTATGGCTACACCTTC. The full variable domain, its missing parts supplied by reference TRBV5-4 and TRBJ1-2, is ETGVTQSPTHLIKTRGQQVTLRCSSQSGHNTVSWYQQALGQGPQFIFQYYREEENGRGNFPPRFSGLQFPNYSSELNVNALELDDSALYLCASSAWGRGTNYGYTFGSGTRLTVV.